Below, one T cell receptor beta chain is given with its context. Its antigen is not identified. The PCR had 60 Vbeta and 13 Jbeta primers. The method was immunoSEQ multiplex PCR; TCRdb's version includes in-frame clones alone and lacks a portion of them. Of about 89,000 clones listed, 85% are singletons. This specimen belongs to a study of cytomegalovirus exposure and HLA in healthy donors. Study conclusions and caveats: Other equally common chains were less clonally expanded than HLA-associated TCR beta chains, a later analysis showed.

Losses at the gene ends were 5 bases for V and 2 bases for J; bases not matched to a gene: 6. This CDR3 is 16 amino acids long. CDR1 is MDHEN and CDR2 is SYDVKM in the germline V gene. This TCR came from a middle-aged man in good health and CMV-seropositive. Sequencing was carried out using PBMCs. This chain links TRBV28 with TRBJ2-1, with TRBD1 identical over 10 bases. The CDR3 reads CASSLGGTGAYNEQFF. In nucleotides, the CDR3 is TGTGCCAGCAGTCTAGGCGGGACAGGGGCCTACAATGAGCAGTTCTTC.